This T cell receptor beta chain originates from a study of Ad26.COV2.S vaccination and SARS-CoV-2 variants. CDR1 and CDR2 (germline): SGHRS, YFSETQ. This CDR3 spans 14 amino acids. The V end lost 4 bases, the J end lost 11 bases, and 21 bases lay between the germline ends. Produced via immunoSEQ multiplex PCR; TCRdb's table is partial and in-frame only. The data show 150,000 to 200,000 clones, with around nine tenths seen just once and about 5.9% held by the top ten. The sequence was obtained from a human donor who had recovered from COVID-19. The source was peripheral blood, collected after recovery from COVID-19. J is TRBJ1-1 and V is TRBV5-1, with D possibly matching TRBD1 (5 bases). The CDR3 reads CASSPPGGSLVAFF. CDR3 DNA sequence: TGCGCCAGCAGCCCGCCGGGGGGGAGTCTTGTTGCTTTCTTT.